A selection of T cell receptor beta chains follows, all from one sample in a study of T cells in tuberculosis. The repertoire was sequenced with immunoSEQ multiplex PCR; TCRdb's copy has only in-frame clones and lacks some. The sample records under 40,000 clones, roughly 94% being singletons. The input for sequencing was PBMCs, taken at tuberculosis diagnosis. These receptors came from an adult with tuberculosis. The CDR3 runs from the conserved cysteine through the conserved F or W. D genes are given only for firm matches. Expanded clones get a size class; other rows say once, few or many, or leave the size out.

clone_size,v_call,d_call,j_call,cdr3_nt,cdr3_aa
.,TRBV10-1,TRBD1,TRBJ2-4,TGCGCCAGCAGTGGAGGACAGGGGGCCAAAAACATTCAGTACTTC,CASSGGQGAKNIQYF
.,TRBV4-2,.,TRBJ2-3,TGTGCCAGCAGCGTACCTAGCAAAACAGATACGCAGTATTTT,CASSVPSKTDTQYF
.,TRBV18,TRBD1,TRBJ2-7,TGTGCCAGCTCACCCCGGCAGGGGGCCTCCTACGAGCAGTACTTC,CASSPRQGASYEQYF
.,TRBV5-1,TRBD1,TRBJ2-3,TGCGCCAGCAGCTTGGGCAGGGGGTTGGCGGATACGCAGTATTTT,CASSLGRGLADTQYF
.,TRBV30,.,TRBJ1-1,TGTGCCTGGAGTCCTGGGGCTAGGGCTTTCTTT,CAWSPGARAFF
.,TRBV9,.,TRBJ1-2,TGTGCCAGCAGCGTAGTGGGTCGGGAGGAAAACTATGGCTACACCTTC,CASSVVGREENYGYTF
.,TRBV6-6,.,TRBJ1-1,TGTGCCAGCAGGAACAGGGAGGGGACTGAAGCTTTCTTT,CASRNREGTEAFF
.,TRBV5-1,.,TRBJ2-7,TGCGCCAGCAGCTTGGCCTCTCCCCGGTCCTACGAGCAGTACTTC,CASSLASPRSYEQYF
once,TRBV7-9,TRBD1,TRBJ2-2,TGTGCCAGCAGCCCTAAGAGGACAGGGGCAAACACCGGGGAGCTGTTTTTT,CASSPKRTGANTGELFF
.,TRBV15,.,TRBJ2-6,TGTGCCACCGATCGTTCAAGGGGATCTGGGGCCAACGTCCTGACTTTC,CATDRSRGSGANVLTF
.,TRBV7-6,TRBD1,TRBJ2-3,TGTGCCAGCAGCTCCTCCGGGACAGGGTTAACGCAGTATTTT,CASSSSGTGLTQYF
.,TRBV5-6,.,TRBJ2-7,TGTGCCAGCAGCTTTATGAGCTACGAGCAGTACTTC,CASSFMSYEQYF
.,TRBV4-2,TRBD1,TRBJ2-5,TGTGCCAGCAGCCAAGAAGGGGGCAGCCAAGAGACCCAGTACTTC,CASSQEGGSQETQYF
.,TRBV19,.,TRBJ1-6,TGTGCCAGTAGTGCGTACAGGAATTCACCCCTCCACTTT,CASSAYRNSPLHF
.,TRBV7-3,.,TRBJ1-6,TGTGCCAGCAGTTTGGGCCTCGCCAATTCACCCCTCCACTTT,CASSLGLANSPLHF
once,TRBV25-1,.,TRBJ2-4,TGTGCCAGCAGTGACAGGGTCCTGAACATTCAGTACTTC,CASSDRVLNIQYF
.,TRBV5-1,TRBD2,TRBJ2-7,TGCGCCAGCAGCCTCCGACTAGCGGGGGGCTCCTACGAGCAGTACTTC,CASSLRLAGGSYEQYF